This TCR beta chain was captured by sequencing in a study of blood T cell repertoires in COVID-19. Study-wide context: Samples came from the United States, Italy and Spain, spanning acute and convalescent COVID-19. T cells, B-cell-depleted T cells, or PBMCs supplied cDNA or gDNA.

Original data processing: Amplifying reference gene primers gave estimates of nucleated cell counts. The table came from immunoSEQ multiplex PCR; TCRdb's copy has only in-frame clones and leaves some out. V, J and clone size derive from that table, while D and trimming were established from the DNA sequence. Among about 64,000 clones listed, around 90% were seen once. Trimming stripped 4 bases from V and 3 bases from J, with 14 bases between. The germline gives CDR1 MDHEN, CDR2 SYDVKM. The CDR3 totals 15 residues. The TCR originated in an elderly woman with active COVID-19. The sequencing input was peripheral blood. The chain recombines TRBV28 with TRBJ2-3, with a weak D call TRBD2 (5 bases). The chain's CDR3 is CASSSGQAGTDTQYF. CDR3 bases: TGTGCCAGCAGTTCCGGGCAGGCGGGTACAGATACGCAGTATTTT.